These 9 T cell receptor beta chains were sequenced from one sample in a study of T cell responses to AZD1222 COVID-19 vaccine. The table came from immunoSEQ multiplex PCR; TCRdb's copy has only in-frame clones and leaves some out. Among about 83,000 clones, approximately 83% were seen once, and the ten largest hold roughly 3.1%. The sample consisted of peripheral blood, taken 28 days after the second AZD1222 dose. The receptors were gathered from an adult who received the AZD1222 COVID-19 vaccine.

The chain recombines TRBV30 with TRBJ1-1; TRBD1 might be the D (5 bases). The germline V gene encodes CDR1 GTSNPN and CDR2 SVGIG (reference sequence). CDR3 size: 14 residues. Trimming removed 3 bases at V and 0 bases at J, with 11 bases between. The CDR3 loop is CAWRAGIMNTEAFF. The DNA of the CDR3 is TGTGCCTGGAGAGCAGGGATCATGAACACTGAAGCTTTCTTT.

The CDR3 DNA follows: TGTGCCAGCAGCTGGGACAGGGGACAAGAGACCCAGTACTTC. Translation: CASSWDRGQETQYF. This sequence joins TRBV11-2 and TRBJ2-5; 10 positions agree with TRBD1. Germline values: CDR1 SGHAT, CDR2 FQNNGV. CDR3 length: 14 amino acids. Trimming cost V 4 bases and J 2 bases; bases outside gene matches: 1.

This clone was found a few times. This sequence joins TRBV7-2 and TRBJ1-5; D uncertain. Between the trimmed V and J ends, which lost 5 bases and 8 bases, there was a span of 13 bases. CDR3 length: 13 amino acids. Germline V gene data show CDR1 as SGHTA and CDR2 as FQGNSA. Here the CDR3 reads CASSGKGIEPQHF. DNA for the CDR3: TGTGCCAGCAGCGGAAAGGGTATAGAGCCCCAGCATTTT.

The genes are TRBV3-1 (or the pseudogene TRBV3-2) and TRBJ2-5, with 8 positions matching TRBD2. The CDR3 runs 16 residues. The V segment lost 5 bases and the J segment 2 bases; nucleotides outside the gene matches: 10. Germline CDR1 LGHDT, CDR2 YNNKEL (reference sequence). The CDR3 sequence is CASSFGVAGIQETQYF. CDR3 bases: TGTGCCAGCAGCTTCGGGGTAGCGGGGATACAAGAGACCCAGTACTTC.

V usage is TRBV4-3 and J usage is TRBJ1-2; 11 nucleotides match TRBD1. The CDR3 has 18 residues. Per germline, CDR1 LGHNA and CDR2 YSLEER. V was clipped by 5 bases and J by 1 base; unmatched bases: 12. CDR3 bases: TGCGCCAGCAGCTCCTTGGGGACAGGGGGATTACTTAACTATGGCTACACCTTC. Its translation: CASSSLGTGGLLNYGYTF.

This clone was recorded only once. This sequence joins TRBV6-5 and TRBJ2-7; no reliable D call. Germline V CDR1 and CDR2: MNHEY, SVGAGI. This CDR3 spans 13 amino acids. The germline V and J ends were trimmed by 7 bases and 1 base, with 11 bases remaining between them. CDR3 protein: CASIEPGSYEQYF. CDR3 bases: TGTGCCAGCATAGAACCTGGATCCTACGAGCAGTACTTC.

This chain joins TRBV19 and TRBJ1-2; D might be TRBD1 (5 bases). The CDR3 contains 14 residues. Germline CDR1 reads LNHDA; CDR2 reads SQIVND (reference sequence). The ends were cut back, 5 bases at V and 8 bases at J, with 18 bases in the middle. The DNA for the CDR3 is TGTGCCAGTAGTCTCGACAGAGTTGCAAGGGGCTACACCTTC. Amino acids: CASSLDRVARGYTF.

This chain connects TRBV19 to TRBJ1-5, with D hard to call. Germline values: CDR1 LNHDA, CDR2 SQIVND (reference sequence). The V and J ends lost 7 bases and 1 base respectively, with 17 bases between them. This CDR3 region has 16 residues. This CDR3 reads CASKFGQIGSNQPQHF. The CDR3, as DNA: TGTGCCAGTAAGTTCGGGCAGATAGGGAGCAATCAGCCCCAGCATTTT. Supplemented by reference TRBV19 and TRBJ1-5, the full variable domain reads DGGITQSPKYLFRKEGQNVTLSCEQNLNHDAMYWYRQDPGQGLRLIYYSQIVNDFQKGDIAEGYSVSREKKESFPLTVTSAQKNPTAFYLCASKFGQIGSNQPQHFGDGTRLSIL.

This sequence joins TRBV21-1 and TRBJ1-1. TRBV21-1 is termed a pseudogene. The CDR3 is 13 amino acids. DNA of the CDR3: TGTGCCAGCAGCGCCCCCACCGGCACTGAAGCTTTCTTT. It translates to CASSAPTGTEAFF.